Listed here are 18 T cell receptor beta chains from one sample, sequenced in a study of cytomegalovirus exposure and HLA in healthy donors. Use of 60 Vbeta and 13 Jbeta primers characterized the PCR. Sequencing was performed with immunoSEQ multiplex PCR; in TCRdb, only in-frame clones are kept and a portion is missing. The data show hundreds of thousands of clones, 70% to 80% seen once. Sequencing input: PBMCs. The receptors come from a male donor in good health and CMV-seronegative.

This rearrangement joins TRBV6-6 to TRBJ2-1; 11 positions match TRBD2. This CDR3 is built from 15 residues. From germline, CDR1 is MNHNY and CDR2 SVGAGI (reference sequence). V lost 3 bases to trimming and J lost 8 bases; unmatched junction nucleotides: 6. DNA of the CDR3: TGTGCCAGCAGTTATAGCGGGGGGGCGGCCGATGAGCAGTTCTTC. Translation gives CASSYSGGAADEQFF.

This chain joins TRBV2 and TRBJ2-3, with 11 bases lining up with TRBD2. V lost 8 bases and J lost 7; bases outside the gene matches: 8. The germline V gene encodes CDR1 SNHLY and CDR2 FYNNEI. The CDR3 is made up of 14 amino acids. CDR3 sequence reads: CASLTSSGRYTQYF. In DNA, the CDR3 is TGTGCCAGCCTTACCTCTAGCGGGAGGTATACGCAGTATTTT. Using reference TRBV2 and TRBJ2-3 for the parts outside the CDR3, the full variable domain is EPEVTQTPSHQVTQMGQEVILRCVPISNHLYFYWYRQILGQKVEFLVSFYNNEISEKSEIFDDQFSVERPDGSNFTLKIRSTKLEDSAMYFCASLTSSGRYTQYFGPGTRLTVL.

J is TRBJ1-2 and V is TRBV4-1; D is perhaps TRBD1 (5 bases). Trimming shortened V by 3 bases and J by 0 bases, and 14 bases separated the two germline ends. Germline assignment: CDR1 MGHRA and CDR2 YSYEKL. CDR3 length equals 16 residues. CDR3 amino acids: CASSQVKTVANYGYTF. CDR3 coding DNA: TGCGCCAGCAGCCAGGTGAAGACAGTAGCTAACTATGGCTACACCTTC.

The rearrangement links TRBV29-1 to TRBJ2-1; a weak D match, TRBD1 (6 bases). Germline-derived CDR1 and CDR2 are SQVTM and ANQGSEA. The CDR3 is 15 amino acids. The germline V and J ends were trimmed by 0 bases and 6 bases, with 15 bases remaining between them. The DNA for the CDR3 is TGCAGCGTTGAAGACCCCACGGGACACGGCAATGAGCAGTTCTTC. This codes for CSVEDPTGHGNEQFF.

This clone was picked up a small number of times. The V and J genes are TRBV19 and TRBJ1-1, with 10 bases fitting TRBD1. The CDR3 has 15 residues. Trimming took 5 bases from V and 4 from J; bases not matched to a gene: 7. Germline V CDR1 and CDR2: LNHDA, SQIVND (reference sequence). CDR3 amino acids: CASSSPGTGVTEAFF. In DNA, the CDR3 is TGTGCCAGTAGTTCCCCGGGGACAGGGGTCACTGAAGCTTTCTTT.

V is TRBV10-1 and J is TRBJ2-2; maybe TRBD2 (6 bases). V lost 5 bases, J lost 2 bases, and 9 bases lay in between. The germline V gene encodes CDR1 WNHNN and CDR2 SYGVQD (reference sequence). The CDR3 loop spans 14 amino acids. The CDR3 here is CASSSGTNTGELFF. CDR3 in DNA: TGCGCCAGCAGTTCCGGGACTAACACCGGGGAGCTGTTTTTT.

V and J are TRBV28 and TRBJ2-4; 9 bases match TRBD1. The trim removed 5 bases at V and 7 bases at J, leaving 9 bases unmatched. The V gene's germline CDR1 is MDHEN and CDR2 SYDVKM. The CDR3 contains 15 residues. The CDR3 region is CASSASGTGRNIQYF. The CDR3 DNA sequence: TGTGCCAGCAGTGCTTCCGGGACAGGGCGTAACATTCAGTACTTC.

In regard to this clone: Other nucleotide sequences from this sample produce the same CDR3. CDR3 DNA: TGCGCCAGCAGCCCGACTAGCCCCACAGATACGCAGTATTTT. Translation: CASSPTSPTDTQYF. The V call is TRBV5-1, the J call TRBJ2-3, with 7 bases identical to TRBD2. CDR3 length equals 14 residues. Germline V gene sequence: CDR1 SGHRS, CDR2 YFSETQ. The ends lost 4 bases at V and 2 bases at J; junction bases unmatched: 4.

This chain connects TRBV13 to TRBJ2-7; TRBD2 matches at 10 bases. The V and J ends lost 4 bases and 4 bases, in that order; junction bases with no gene match: 7. Germline loops: CDR1 PRHDT, CDR2 FYEKMQ (reference sequence). The CDR3 has 15 residues. This CDR3 reads CASSSRLAGLYEQYF. The CDR3 coding sequence is TGTGCCAGCAGCTCTCGACTAGCGGGTCTATACGAGCAGTACTTC. Supplemented by reference TRBV13 and TRBJ2-7, the full variable domain reads AAGVIQSPRHLIKEKRETATLKCYPIPRHDTVYWYQQGPGQDPQFLISFYEKMQSDKGSIPDRFSAQQFSDYHSELNMSSLELGDSALYFCASSSRLAGLYEQYFGPGTRLTVT.

This chain links TRBV27 with TRBJ2-5, with D perhaps TRBD1 (6 bases). The germline V gene encodes CDR1 MNHEY and CDR2 SMNVEV (reference sequence). Deletions cut 2 bases from V and 5 bases from J, with 12 bases between. This CDR3 comprises 14 residues. CDR3 sequence: CASSLVGAGETQYF. In DNA form, the CDR3 reads TGTGCCAGCAGTTTAGTGGGGGCCGGGGAGACCCAGTACTTC.

V is TRBV5-5 and J is TRBJ1-5; D not resolved. Trimming removed 2 bases at V and 1 base at J, with 4 bases between. The CDR3 extends over 13 amino acids. Germline CDR1 reads SGHKS; CDR2 reads YYEKEE (reference sequence). The CDR3, as DNA: TGTGCCAGCAGCTTCGGGAGCAATCAGCCCCAGCATTTT. It yields the protein CASSFGSNQPQHF.

The gene calls are TRBV7-9 and TRBJ2-1; D not certain. Deletions cut 1 base from V and 10 bases from J, with 8 bases between. The CDR3 extends over 12 amino acids. The germline V gene has CDR1 SEHNR and CDR2 FQNEAQ (reference sequence). CDR3 region: CASSLEAYEQFF. The CDR3 region has the DNA TGTGCCAGCAGCTTAGAAGCATACGAGCAGTTCTTC.

The chain joins TRBV14 to TRBJ2-3, with 7 bases fitting TRBD1. With V trimmed by 3 bases and J by 1 base, 7 bases remained unmatched. This CDR3 comprises 16 residues. The germline CDR1 and CDR2 sequences are SGHDN and FVKESK. The CDR3 reads CASSQTQGLRTDTQYF. In DNA, the CDR3 is TGTGCCAGCAGCCAGACACAGGGGTTGCGCACAGATACGCAGTATTTT.

The chain recombines TRBV2 with TRBJ2-4, with TRBD1 matching 7 bases. Germline lookup yields CDR1 SNHLY and CDR2 FYNNEI. The CDR3 has 12 amino acids. The junction had 6 bases not matched to a gene; V was cut back by 5 bases and J by 11 bases. As DNA, the CDR3 is TGTGCCAGCAGTCCGGACAGGATCCTTCAGTACTTC. Amino acid sequence: CASSPDRILQYF.

This clone came up once. The chain has TRBV15 and TRBJ2-5, with D possibly matching TRBD1 (6 bases). Germline V gives CDR1 LNHNV, CDR2 YYDKDF (reference sequence). The V and J ends lost 4 bases and 2 bases respectively, with 8 bases between them. The CDR3 is 13 residues long. The CDR3 DNA sequence: TGTGCCACCAGCAACGGACAGCAAGAGACCCAGTACTTC. It is translated as CATSNGQQETQYF.

This chain joins TRBV14 and TRBJ2-1; weak D call: TRBD2 (5 bases). The CDR3 runs 14 residues. In germline, CDR1 is SGHDN, CDR2 FVKESK. The germline V and J ends were trimmed by 5 bases and 5 bases, with 13 bases remaining between them. The CDR3 spells CASSSWASHNEQFF. The CDR3, as DNA: TGTGCCAGCAGCTCGTGGGCTAGCCACAATGAGCAGTTCTTC.

This chain uses TRBV4-1 with TRBJ2-1, with 10 positions matching TRBD2. This CDR3 has 15 amino acids. Germline V gene lookup returns CDR1 MGHRA and CDR2 YSYEKL. After removal of 0 bases from V and 7 bases from J, the junction contained 3 bases not matched to a gene. The CDR3 loop reads CASSQDSGRANEQFF. DNA for the CDR3: TGCGCCAGCAGCCAAGACAGCGGGAGGGCGAATGAGCAGTTCTTC.

The chain combines TRBV7-2 with TRBJ2-3; TRBD2 is a possible D gene (5 bases). This CDR3 comprises 16 residues. Looked up from germline, CDR1 is SGHTA and CDR2 is FQGNSA. V shed 0 bases and J shed 5 bases, with 15 bases lying between them. CDR3 protein: CASSLARVRTEDTQYF. The CDR3 nucleotides are TGTGCCAGCAGCTTAGCGAGGGTCCGGACCGAAGATACGCAGTATTTT.